A single sample is the source of the 28 T cell receptor beta chains below, sequenced in a study of shared clonotypes between healthy human individuals. Only in-frame clones appear in the TCRdb table, and some are missing; sequencing was by immunoSEQ multiplex PCR. The data show about 1.1 million clones, with about 80% seen just once and under 0.8% held by the top ten. The sample consisted of memory CD4+ T cells from PBMCs. Subset defined: CD45RA-negative fraction. These receptors came from a man aged 18 to 30 in good health. Some clones in this sample may be carry-over from other donors' samples.

Regarding this clone: Since a much larger clone is just one base distant, this may be a read error. The rearrangement links TRBV28 to TRBJ2-5; 7 bases fit TRBD1. CDR1 and CDR2 (germline): MDHEN, SYDVKM. The CDR3 runs 14 residues. The CDR3 DNA reads TGTGCCGGCAGTTTACAGGGGCTGGGTGAGACCCAGTACTTC. It encodes CAGSLQGLGETQYF.

The chain is built from TRBV4-2 and TRBJ2-5; the match to TRBD2 covers 11 bases. There are 17 residues in the CDR3. With V trimmed by 4 bases and J by 5 bases, 12 bases remained unmatched. In germline, CDR1 is LGHNA, CDR2 YNFKEQ. Written as DNA, the CDR3 is TGTGCCAGCAGCCTGGAAGGGACTAGCGGCTCGAGGGAGACCCAGTACTTC. It specifies CASSLEGTSGSRETQYF.

This clone was seen more than once but under ten times. The V gene is TRBV27, the J gene TRBJ2-3; TRBD2 matches at 11 bases. The CDR3 runs to 17 residues. V gave up 6 bases and J gave up 4 bases; unmatched junction bases: 12. Germline loops: CDR1 MNHEY, CDR2 SMNVEV (reference sequence). The CDR3 region is CASSSRGLAGGPDTQYF. CDR3 coding DNA: TGTGCCAGCAGCTCTCGTGGACTAGCGGGCGGCCCAGATACGCAGTATTTT.

The chain employs TRBV14 and TRBJ2-3, with 8 bases lining up with TRBD2. CDR3 length: 18 amino acids. Germline values: CDR1 SGHDN, CDR2 FVKESK. Trimming took 2 bases from V and 2 from J; bases not matched to a gene: 12. CDR3 sequence: CASSQSFKIAGFTDTQYF. CDR3 DNA sequence: TGTGCCAGCAGCCAATCCTTCAAAATAGCGGGATTCACAGATACGCAGTATTTT.

Only one count was recorded for this clone. The chain carries TRBV5-1 and TRBJ2-3; 9 bases line up with TRBD2. The CDR3 length is 15 residues. Germline CDR1 and CDR2: SGHRS and YFSETQ. Trimming removed 0 bases from V and 4 bases from J; junction bases left unmatched: 3. CDR3 sequence (DNA): TGCGCCAGCAGCTTGGGACTAGCGGATGCAGATACGCAGTATTTT. Amino acid sequence: CASSLGLADADTQYF.

This clone has a single count. The V and J genes are TRBV9 and TRBJ2-3, with D hard to call. Germline CDR1 reads SGDLS; CDR2 reads YYNGEE. The V end was cut by 0 bases, the J end by 2 bases, with 10 bases between. The length of the CDR3 is 15 residues. The CDR3 DNA sequence: TGTGCCAGCAGCGTAGACATCCAACCCACAGATACGCAGTATTTT. It is translated as CASSVDIQPTDTQYF.

This rearrangement joins TRBV28 to TRBJ1-5; TRBD1 might be the D (6 bases). CDR1 and CDR2 (germline): MDHEN, SYDVKM. The CDR3 has 18 amino acids. V lost 5 bases to trimming and J lost 1 base, with 21 bases between them. CDR3 coding DNA: TGTGCCAGCAGTCCCGGGACATTTCGGACGGGGAGCAATCAGCCCCAGCATTTT. It codes for CASSPGTFRTGSNQPQHF.

Concerning this clone itself: A read error is possible here, since a much larger clone lies one base away. V gene TRBV4-2 combines with J gene TRBJ1-1; D gene ambiguous. The CDR3 totals 12 residues. Per the germline V gene, CDR1 is LGHNA and CDR2 is YNFKEQ. The V gene lost 4 bases and the J gene lost 0 bases, with 3 bases spanning the gap. This chain's CDR3 is CASSPMNTEAFF. DNA of the CDR3: TGTGCCAGCAGCCCAATGAACACTGAAGCTTTCTTT.

As for this clone: A much larger clonotype is one base distant, so this may be a read error. The sample holds other DNA sequences that translate to the same CDR3. This CDR3 is CASSSRGTDTQYF. The CDR3 DNA follows: TGTGCCAGCAGTAGCCGGGGCACAGATACGCAGTATTTT. The genes are TRBV27 and TRBJ2-3; D gene unclear. Per germline, CDR1 MNHEY and CDR2 SMNVEV (reference sequence). The CDR3 length is 13 residues. V lost 5 bases and J 1 base, leaving 7 bases between the germline ends.

This clone appeared once. The chain combines TRBV6-4 with TRBJ1-4; D is uncertain. V dropped 0 bases and J dropped 4 bases, with 12 bases sitting between them. Germline V lookup: CDR1 MRHNA, CDR2 SNTAGT. The CDR3 length is 16 residues. For the CDR3, the DNA is TGTGCCAGCAGTGACTCACTCGGCAAGGTTAATGAAAAACTGTTTTTT. Translating gives CASSDSLGKVNEKLFF.

This clone was observed at least ten times. The J gene is TRBJ2-5, the V gene TRBV6-5; either TRBD1 or TRBD2 may fit D (6 bases each). In germline, CDR1 is MNHEY, CDR2 SVGAGI. The V gene lost 6 bases and the J gene lost 7 bases, with 15 bases spanning the gap. The CDR3 totals 13 residues. Written as DNA, the CDR3 is TGTGCCAGCAGCCGGGGGCCGGGAAGGACCCAGTACTTC. This translates into CASSRGPGRTQYF.

The J gene is TRBJ2-7, the V gene TRBV28, with 8 bases that match TRBD1. The CDR3 spans 12 residues. Germline V CDR1 and CDR2: MDHEN, SYDVKM. Trimming at V came to 8 bases and at J to 5 bases, leaving 5 bases not matched to a gene. The CDR3 region has the DNA TGTGCCAGCGGACAGGGACCCGACGAGCAGTACTTC. This codes for CASGQGPDEQYF.

The CDR3 DNA reads TGCAGCGTTGAAGATCTGCAGAACCAAAACCTAAAAAACGAGCAGTACTTC. Translation gives CSVEDLQNQNLKNEQYF. This chain links TRBV29-1 with TRBJ2-7; D unclear. This CDR3 region has 17 residues. V was trimmed by 0 bases and J by 5 bases, leaving 23 bases between them. Germline CDR1 SQVTM, CDR2 ANQGSEA.

The chain has TRBV9 and TRBJ2-3; D unresolved. This CDR3 is 13 amino acids long. The V end was cut by 3 bases, the J end by 6 bases, with 11 bases between. Germline CDR1 and CDR2: SGDLS and YYNGEE. CDR3 DNA sequence: TGTGCCAGCAGCGAAAGACCAGTGGATACGCAGTATTTT. Translated: CASSERPVDTQYF.

This clone has a count of ten or more. This CDR3 is also generated by other DNA sequences in the sample. This chain connects TRBV29-1 to TRBJ2-5, with 12 positions matching TRBD2. V trimming: 6 bases; J trimming: 1 base; junction bases outside the gene matches: 6. The CDR3 consists of 15 residues. Germline CDR1 SQVTM, CDR2 ANQGSEA. Here the CDR3 DNA reads TGCAGCGTGAACCTAGCGGGAGGGATCCAAGAGACCCAGTACTTC. It specifies CSVNLAGGIQETQYF.

The rearrangement joins TRBV5-1 to TRBJ2-3; 9 bases line up with TRBD1. This CDR3 comprises 14 residues. V was pared by 3 bases and J by 5 bases, with 4 bases of the junction left unmatched. Per the germline V gene, CDR1 is SGHRS and CDR2 is YFSETQ. CDR3: CASSWDRDRDTQYF. CDR3 DNA sequence: TGCGCCAGCAGCTGGGACAGGGATCGAGATACGCAGTATTTT.

The table lists this clone with a count of one. This CDR3 is also generated by other DNA sequences in the sample. The rearrangement links TRBV19 to TRBJ1-1, with unresolved D. This CDR3 has 14 residues. The germline V gene has CDR1 LNHDA and CDR2 SQIVND (reference sequence). The V end lost 3 bases, the J end lost 2 bases, and 10 bases lay between the germline ends. The CDR3 is CASSITGKNTEAFF. The DNA of the CDR3 is TGTGCCAGTAGTATCACCGGGAAAAACACTGAAGCTTTCTTT.

The rearrangement links TRBV7-2 to TRBJ2-2; D is unclear. V lost 3 bases, J lost 0 bases, and 11 bases lay in between. This CDR3 has 16 amino acids. Germline CDR1 is SGHTA and CDR2 is FQGNSA. This CDR3 reads CASSFDPFANTGELFF. CDR3 DNA sequence: TGTGCCAGCAGCTTTGACCCGTTCGCGAACACCGGGGAGCTGTTTTTT.

The chain joins TRBV5-1 to TRBJ1-5, with TRBD1 matching over 8 bases. Germline V lookup: CDR1 SGHRS, CDR2 YFSETQ. J gave up 2 bases and V 4 bases, and 11 bases lay outside the gene matches. This CDR3 comprises 17 residues. The chain's CDR3 is CASSPGTGDVGNQPQHF. CDR3 DNA: TGCGCCAGCAGCCCGGGGACAGGAGATGTAGGCAATCAGCCCCAGCATTTT.

This clone has just one count. This rearrangement joins TRBV11-3 to TRBJ2-7; D unresolved. CDR3 length: 16 amino acids. Germline values: CDR1 SGHNT, CDR2 YENEEA. Deletions cut 1 base from V and 2 bases from J, with 15 bases between. The CDR3 DNA is TGTGCCAGCAGCTTAGGGGGAAAGGGCAGAGCCTACGAGCAGTACTTC. Translating it yields CASSLGGKGRAYEQYF.

This chain links TRBV4-1 with TRBJ1-1; D gene unclear. Trimming took off 3 bases at V and 1 base at J, with 21 bases between the two ends. Germline V gene sequence: CDR1 MGHRA, CDR2 YSYEKL. CDR3 length: 18 amino acids. CDR3 in DNA: TGCGCCAGCAGCCATAAACCCCCCCTATCGACGGAGAACACTGAAGCTTTCTTT. Amino acid sequence: CASSHKPPLSTENTEAFF.

This chain links TRBV5-1 with TRBJ1-1; D possibly corresponds to TRBD1 (5 bases). Germline values: CDR1 SGHRS, CDR2 YFSETQ. CDR3 size: 15 residues. V gave up 5 bases and J gave up 2 bases, with 16 bases separating them. The chain's CDR3 is CASRPRTGANTEAFF. The CDR3 nucleotides are TGCGCCAGCAGACCCCGCACAGGAGCCAACACTGAAGCTTTCTTT.

The V gene is TRBV11-1, the J gene TRBJ1-1; D may be TRBD1 (5 bases). V lost 6 bases to trimming and J lost 1 base, with 15 bases between them. The length of the CDR3 is 15 residues. Germline CDR1 and CDR2: SGHAT and FQDESV (reference sequence). CDR3 DNA sequence: TGTGCCAGCAGGGTCGCCGGGCAGGGGAACACTGAAGCTTTCTTT. Amino acid sequence: CASRVAGQGNTEAFF.

This clone was seen ten or more times. Other DNA sequences in this sample translate to the same CDR3. The genes are TRBV12-5 and TRBJ1-5; 7 bases are a match to TRBD1. Unmatched junction bases numbered 8, after V lost 0 bases and J lost 3 bases. Germline lookup yields CDR1 LGHNT and CDR2 FRNRAP. The CDR3 length is 17 residues. The CDR3 nucleotides read TGTGCTAGTGGTTTGGTACTCCAGGGACAGTTCAATCAGCCCCAGCATTTT. Translated: CASGLVLQGQFNQPQHF.

The chain couples TRBV19 to TRBJ2-1, with 9 bases matching TRBD2. Per germline, CDR1 LNHDA and CDR2 SQIVND (reference sequence). This CDR3 region has 17 residues. Germline trimming cut 5 bases from V and 4 bases from J; bases unmatched to any gene: 12. The CDR3, as DNA: TGTGCCAGTAGTCGAACTAGCGGGCAAATTGGTTACAATGAGCAGTTCTTC. Its translation: CASSRTSGQIGYNEQFF.

The table lists this clone with a count of one. This sequence may be a read error, since a much larger clone differs from it by one base. The same CDR3 is also encoded by other DNA sequences in this sample. This chain connects TRBV28 to TRBJ2-7; D is unresolved. This CDR3 is 12 amino acids long. Germline V gene sequence: CDR1 MDHEN, CDR2 SYDVKM. V was shortened by 6 bases and J by 3 bases, with 9 bases between the two germline ends. CDR3 bases: TGTGCCAGCAGCCTACAGAGCTACGAGCAGTACTTC. It specifies CASSLQSYEQYF.

This clone has more than one count but fewer than ten. The V and J genes are TRBV2 and TRBJ1-5; a weak D match, TRBD1 (5 bases). This CDR3 contains 14 residues. The germline V gene has CDR1 SNHLY and CDR2 FYNNEI. Deletions cut 5 bases from V and 1 base from J, with 9 bases between. The CDR3 protein is CASSWTRSNQPQHF. The CDR3 DNA is TGTGCCAGCAGTTGGACACGGAGCAATCAGCCCCAGCATTTT.

Details on this clone: The sample contains more than one DNA sequence encoding this CDR3. The chain joins TRBV5-4 to TRBJ2-5; D gene ambiguous. The CDR3 covers 13 residues. The V end lost 2 bases, the J end lost 7 bases, and 12 bases lay between the germline ends. Germline CDR1 and CDR2: SGHNT and YYREEE (reference sequence). In DNA, the CDR3 is TGTGCCAGCAGCTTAAAAGGCCATGGGACCCAGTACTTC. Its translation is CASSLKGHGTQYF.